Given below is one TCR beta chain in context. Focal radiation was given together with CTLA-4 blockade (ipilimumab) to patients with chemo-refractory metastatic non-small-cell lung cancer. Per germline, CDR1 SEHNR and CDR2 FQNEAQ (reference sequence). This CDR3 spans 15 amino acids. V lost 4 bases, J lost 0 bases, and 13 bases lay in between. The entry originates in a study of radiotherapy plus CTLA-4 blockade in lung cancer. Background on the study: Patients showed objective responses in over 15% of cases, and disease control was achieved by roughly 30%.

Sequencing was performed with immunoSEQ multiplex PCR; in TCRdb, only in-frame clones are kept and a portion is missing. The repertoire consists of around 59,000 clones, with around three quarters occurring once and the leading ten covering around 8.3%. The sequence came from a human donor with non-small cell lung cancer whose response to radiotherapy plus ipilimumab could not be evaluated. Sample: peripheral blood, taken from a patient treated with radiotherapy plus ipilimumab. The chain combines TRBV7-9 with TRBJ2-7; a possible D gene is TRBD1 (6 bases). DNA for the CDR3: TGTGCCAGCAGCTGGTACAGGGATGGCTCCTACGAGCAGTACTTC. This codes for CASSWYRDGSYEQYF.